The 10 T cell receptor beta chains below were found in one sample sequenced in a study of regulatory T cells in long-lasting Graves disease. Library construction for TCR beta used iRepertoire HTBI primers and Arm-PCR of CDR3 regions. MiXCR, applied by TCRdb to the multiplex PCR reads, yields one record per CDR3 protein. The sample has 420,000 or so distinct CDR3 sequences; 16% are singletons. Specified time point: newly diagnosed GD, antithyroid drugs for less than 3 months. The TCR library was made from RNA that had been extracted from PBMCs in TRIzol. The sample was also linked to a second study, of T cells in Graves' hyperthyroidism and ophthalmopathy.

The input for sequencing was peripheral blood mononuclear cells (PBMCs), taken at new diagnosis, from a patient treated with antithyroid drugs. These receptor sequences come from a woman between 18 and 29 years old with Graves disease.

The J gene is TRBJ2-7, the V gene TRBV14, with D uncertain. The V gene's germline CDR1 is SGHDN and CDR2 FVKESK. This CDR3 is 14 amino acids long. Deletions cut 1 base from V and 4 bases from J, with 11 bases between. CDR3 protein: CASSQAGSPYEQYF. The CDR3 region has the DNA TGTGCCAGCAGCCAAGCGGGTAGCCCGTACGAGCAGTACTTC.

This clonotype was seen ten or more times. The V call is TRBV5-5, the J call TRBJ2-3; the match to TRBD2 covers 9 bases. Germline lookup yields CDR1 SGHKS and CDR2 YYEKEE (reference sequence). The ends lost 1 base at V and 4 bases at J; junction bases unmatched: 7. CDR3 length: 16 amino acids. As DNA, the CDR3 is TGTGCCAGCAGCTTGTTGGTTAGCGGGAGATCAGATACGCAGTATTTT. Translation: CASSLLVSGRSDTQYF.

Points on this clonotype: A far larger clone is a single base away, which makes a read error likely. This chain connects TRBV2 to TRBJ2-5, with 7 bases fitting TRBD1. The J call could be wrong; TRBJ2-1 is a better fit for the DNA end. This CDR3 comprises 15 residues. Germline loops: CDR1 SNHLY, CDR2 FYNNEI. The CDR3 region has the DNA TGTGCCGGCAGACCATATGGGACAGATATCGATGAGCAGTTCTTC. It codes for CAGRPYGTDIDEQFF.

This clonotype was seen a handful of times. The gene calls are TRBV20-1 and TRBJ2-3; perhaps TRBD2 as D (6 bases). Germline CDR1 and CDR2: DFQATT and SNEGSKA (reference sequence). CDR3 length: 15 residues. Deletions cut 3 bases from V and 4 bases from J, with 17 bases between. The CDR3 spells CSARILARVSDTQYF. In DNA form, the CDR3 reads TGCAGTGCTAGGATCCTAGCGAGAGTGTCAGATACGCAGTATTTT.

V is TRBV5-1 and J is TRBJ2-7, with D possibly TRBD2 on 6 matching bases. The CDR3 sequence is 17 residues long. The ends were cut back, 0 bases at V and 7 bases at J, with 23 bases in the middle. Germline V gives CDR1 SGHRS, CDR2 YFSETQ. CDR3 loop: CASSLGAGWSSYNEQYF. CDR3 in DNA: TGCGCCAGCAGCTTGGGGGCGGGATGGAGCTCCTACAATGAGCAGTACTTC. Based on the CDR3 plus reference TRBV5-1 and TRBJ2-7, the full variable domain is KAGVTQTPRYLIKTRGQQVTLSCSPISGHRSVSWYQQTPGQGLQFLFEYFSETQRNKGNFPGRFSGRQFSNSRSEMNVSTLELGDSALYLCASSLGAGWSSYNEQYFGPGTRLTVT.

This chain uses TRBV27 with TRBJ1-5; D gene ambiguous. Germline values: CDR1 MNHEY, CDR2 SMNVEV (reference sequence). This CDR3 contains 13 residues. Trimming shortened V by 5 bases and J by 2 bases, and 7 bases separated the two germline ends. CDR3: CASSPARNQPQHF. CDR3 sequence (DNA): TGTGCCAGCAGTCCGGCCCGCAATCAGCCCCAGCATTTT.

This clonotype was observed a handful of times. The chain carries TRBV20-1 and TRBJ2-3; a weak D match, TRBD2 (6 bases). This CDR3 spans 22 amino acids. Trimming took off 0 bases at V and 2 bases at J, with 33 bases between the two ends. CDR1 is DFQATT and CDR2 is SNEGSKA in the germline V gene (reference sequence). In DNA, the CDR3 is TGCAGTGCTAGAGATTCGGCAGCCCCGGGACTTTCCCGGGCGGCCAACACAGATACGCAGTATTTT. This encodes CSARDSAAPGLSRAANTDTQYF.

The chain recombines TRBV6-1 with TRBJ2-3, with D tentatively TRBD1 (6 bases). The V end was cut by 0 bases, the J end by 0 bases, with 13 bases between. From germline, CDR1 is MNHNS and CDR2 SASEGT. The CDR3 covers 17 residues. The CDR3, as DNA: TGTGCCAGCAGTGAAGCTCTGGGGGCAATTAGCACAGATACGCAGTATTTT. Translating gives CASSEALGAISTDTQYF.

The chain carries TRBV14 and TRBJ1-1, with D tentatively TRBD1 (5 bases). Germline CDR1 and CDR2: SGHDN and FVKESK. The CDR3 has 13 amino acids. Deletions cut 3 bases from V and 10 bases from J, with 15 bases between. In DNA, the CDR3 is TGTGCCAGCAGCCACGGACATCTTTACGCAGCTTTCTTT. Translated: CASSHGHLYAAFF.

V usage is TRBV7-9 and J usage is TRBJ2-1, with a possible D match to TRBD1 (5 bases). The CDR3 is made up of 14 amino acids. Trimming took off 1 base at V and 7 bases at J, with 11 bases between the two ends. CDR1 SEHNR and CDR2 FQNEAQ come from the germline V gene (reference sequence). CDR3 sequence: CASSLGLGPNEQFF. CDR3 DNA sequence: TGTGCCAGCAGCTTAGGTTTGGGGCCAAATGAGCAGTTCTTC.